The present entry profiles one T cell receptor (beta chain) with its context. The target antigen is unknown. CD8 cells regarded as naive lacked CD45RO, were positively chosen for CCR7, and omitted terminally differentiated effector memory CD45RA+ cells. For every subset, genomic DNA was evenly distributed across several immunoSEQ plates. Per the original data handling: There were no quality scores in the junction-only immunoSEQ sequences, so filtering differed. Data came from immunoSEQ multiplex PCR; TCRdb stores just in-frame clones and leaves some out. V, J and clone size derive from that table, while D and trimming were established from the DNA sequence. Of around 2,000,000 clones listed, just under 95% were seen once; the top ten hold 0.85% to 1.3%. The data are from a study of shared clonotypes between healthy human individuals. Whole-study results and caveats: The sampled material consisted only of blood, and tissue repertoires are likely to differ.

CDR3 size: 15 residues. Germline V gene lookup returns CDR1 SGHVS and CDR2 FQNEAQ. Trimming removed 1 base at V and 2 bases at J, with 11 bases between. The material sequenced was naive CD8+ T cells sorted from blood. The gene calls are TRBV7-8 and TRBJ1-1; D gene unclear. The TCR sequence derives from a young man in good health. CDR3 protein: CASSLVMGKNTEAFF. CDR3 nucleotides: TGTGCCAGCAGCTTAGTCATGGGGAAAAACACTGAAGCTTTCTTT.